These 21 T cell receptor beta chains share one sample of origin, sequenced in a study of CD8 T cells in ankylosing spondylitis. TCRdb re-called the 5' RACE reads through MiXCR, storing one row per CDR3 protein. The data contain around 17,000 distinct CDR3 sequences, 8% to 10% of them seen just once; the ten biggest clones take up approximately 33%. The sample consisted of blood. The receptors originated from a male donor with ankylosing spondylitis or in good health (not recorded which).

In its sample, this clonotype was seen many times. The CDR3 here is CASSRQGLEQYF. The CDR3 region has the DNA TGTGCCAGCAGTAGACAGGGGTTGGAGCAGTACTTC. This chain links TRBV12-3 or TRBV12-4 with TRBJ2-7; 8 positions match TRBD1. CDR3 length: 12 amino acids. The J segment lost 7 bases and the V segment lost 5 bases, leaving 4 bases of the junction unmatched.

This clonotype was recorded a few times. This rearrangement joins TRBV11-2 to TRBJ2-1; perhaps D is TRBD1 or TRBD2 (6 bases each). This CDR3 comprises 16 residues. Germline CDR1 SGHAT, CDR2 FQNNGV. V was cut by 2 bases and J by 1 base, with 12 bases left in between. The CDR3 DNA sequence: TGTGCCAGCAGCTTAACCGGGGGCAGGTCCTACAATGAGCAGTTCTTC. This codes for CASSLTGGRSYNEQFF.

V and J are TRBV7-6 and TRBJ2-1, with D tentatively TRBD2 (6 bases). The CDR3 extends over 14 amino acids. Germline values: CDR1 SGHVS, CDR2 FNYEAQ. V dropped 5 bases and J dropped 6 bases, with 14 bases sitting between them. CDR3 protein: CASSPTTSSNEQFF. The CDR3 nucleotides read TGTGCCAGCAGCCCGACGACTAGTAGCAATGAGCAGTTCTTC.

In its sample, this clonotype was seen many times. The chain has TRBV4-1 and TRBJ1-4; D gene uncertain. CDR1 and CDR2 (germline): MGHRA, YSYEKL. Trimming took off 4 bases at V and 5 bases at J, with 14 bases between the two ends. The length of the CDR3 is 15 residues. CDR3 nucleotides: TGCGCCAGCAGCCCCCGGGTCCGCGGGAATGAAAAACTGTTTTTT. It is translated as CASSPRVRGNEKLFF.

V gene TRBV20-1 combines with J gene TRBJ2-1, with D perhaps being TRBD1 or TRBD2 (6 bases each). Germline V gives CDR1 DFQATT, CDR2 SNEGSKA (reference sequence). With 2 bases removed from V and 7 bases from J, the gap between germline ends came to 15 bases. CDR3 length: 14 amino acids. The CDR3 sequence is CSARRGAARNEQFF. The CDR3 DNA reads TGCAGTGCTAGAAGGGGGGCCGCTAGGAATGAGCAGTTCTTC.

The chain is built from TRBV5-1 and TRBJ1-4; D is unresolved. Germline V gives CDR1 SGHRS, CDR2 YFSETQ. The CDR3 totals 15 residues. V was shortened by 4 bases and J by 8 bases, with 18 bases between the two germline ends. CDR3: CASSVTPTTSEKLFF. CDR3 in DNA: TGCGCCAGCAGCGTCACCCCTACTACCTCGGAAAAACTGTTTTTT.

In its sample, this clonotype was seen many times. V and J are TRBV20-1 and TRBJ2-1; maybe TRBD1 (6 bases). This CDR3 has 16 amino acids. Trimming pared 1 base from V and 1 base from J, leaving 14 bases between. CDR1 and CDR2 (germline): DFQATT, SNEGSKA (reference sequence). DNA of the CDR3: TGCAGTGCTAGAGGCTACGGGACACTTTCCTACAATGAGCAGTTCTTC. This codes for CSARGYGTLSYNEQFF.

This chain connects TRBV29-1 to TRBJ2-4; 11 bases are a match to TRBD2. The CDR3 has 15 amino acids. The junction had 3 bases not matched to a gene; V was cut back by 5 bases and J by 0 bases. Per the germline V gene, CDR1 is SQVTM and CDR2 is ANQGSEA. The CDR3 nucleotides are TGCAGCGTTAGCGGGACTAGCGGAGCCAAAAACATTCAGTACTTC. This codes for CSVSGTSGAKNIQYF.

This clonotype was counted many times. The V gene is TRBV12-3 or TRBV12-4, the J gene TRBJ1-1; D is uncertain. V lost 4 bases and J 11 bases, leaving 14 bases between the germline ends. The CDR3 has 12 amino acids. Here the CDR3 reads CASSYTLKKAFF. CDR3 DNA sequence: TGTGCCAGCAGTTACACCCTTAAGAAGGCTTTCTTT.

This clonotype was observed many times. The CDR3 protein is CAIRQGEGNTIYF. The CDR3 DNA sequence: TGTGCCATCAGACAGGGGGAAGGAAACACCATATATTTT. The V and J genes are TRBV10-3 and TRBJ1-3; 8 nucleotides align to TRBD1. CDR1 and CDR2 (germline): ENHRY, SYGVKD. The junction had 2 bases not matched to a gene; V was cut back by 6 bases and J by 4 bases. The CDR3 totals 13 residues.

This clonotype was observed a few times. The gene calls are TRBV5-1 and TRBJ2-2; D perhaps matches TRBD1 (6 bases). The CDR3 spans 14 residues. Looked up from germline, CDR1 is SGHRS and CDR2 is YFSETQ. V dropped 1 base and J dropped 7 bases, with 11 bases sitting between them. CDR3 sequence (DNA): TGCGCCAGCAGCTTGTCAGGGGTTCACGGGGAGCTGTTTTTT. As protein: CASSLSGVHGELFF.

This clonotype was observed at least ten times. DNA for the CDR3: TGCGCCAGCAGCTTGGACAGGGCCCACGAGCAGTACTTC. Amino acid sequence: CASSLDRAHEQYF. The V call is TRBV5-1, the J call TRBJ2-7, with D possibly matching TRBD1 (6 bases). This CDR3 is built from 13 residues. The V and J ends lost 0 bases and 5 bases respectively, with 9 bases between them. The germline CDR1 and CDR2 sequences are SGHRS and YFSETQ.

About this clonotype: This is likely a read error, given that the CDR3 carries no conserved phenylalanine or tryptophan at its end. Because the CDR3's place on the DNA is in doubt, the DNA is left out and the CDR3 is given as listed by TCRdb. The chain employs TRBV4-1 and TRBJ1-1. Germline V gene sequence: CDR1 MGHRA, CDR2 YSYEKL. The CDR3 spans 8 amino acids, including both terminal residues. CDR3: CASSQSSG.

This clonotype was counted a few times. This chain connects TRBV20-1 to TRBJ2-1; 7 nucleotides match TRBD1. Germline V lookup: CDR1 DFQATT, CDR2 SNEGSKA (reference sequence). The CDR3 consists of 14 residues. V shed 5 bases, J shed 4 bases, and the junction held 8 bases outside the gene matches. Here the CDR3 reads CSAQTGQTYNEQFF. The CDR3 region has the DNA TGCAGTGCTCAAACGGGACAGACATACAATGAGCAGTTCTTC.

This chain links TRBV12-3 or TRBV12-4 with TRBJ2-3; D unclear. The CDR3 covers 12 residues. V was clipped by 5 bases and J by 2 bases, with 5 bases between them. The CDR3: CASSLPTDTQYF. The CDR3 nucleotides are TGTGCCAGCAGTCTGCCCACAGATACGCAGTATTTT.

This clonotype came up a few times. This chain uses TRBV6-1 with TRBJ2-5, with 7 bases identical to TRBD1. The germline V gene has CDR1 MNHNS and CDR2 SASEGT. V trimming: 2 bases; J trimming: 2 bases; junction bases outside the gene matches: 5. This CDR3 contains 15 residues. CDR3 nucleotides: TGTGCCAGCAGTGAATCTAGGGGGCTACAAGAGACCCAGTACTTC. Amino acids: CASSESRGLQETQYF.

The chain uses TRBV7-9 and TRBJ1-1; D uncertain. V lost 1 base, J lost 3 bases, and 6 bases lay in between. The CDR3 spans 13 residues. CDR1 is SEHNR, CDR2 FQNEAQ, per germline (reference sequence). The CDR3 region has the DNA TGTGCCAGCAGCTTAGTCTGGGACACTGAAGCTTTCTTT. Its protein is CASSLVWDTEAFF. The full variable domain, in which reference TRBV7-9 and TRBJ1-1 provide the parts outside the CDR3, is DTGVSQNPRHKITKRGQNVTFRCDPISEHNRLYWYRQTLGQGPEFLTYFQNEAQLEKSRLLSDRFSAERPKGSFSTLEIQRTEQGDSAMYLCASSLVWDTEAFFGQGTRLTVV.

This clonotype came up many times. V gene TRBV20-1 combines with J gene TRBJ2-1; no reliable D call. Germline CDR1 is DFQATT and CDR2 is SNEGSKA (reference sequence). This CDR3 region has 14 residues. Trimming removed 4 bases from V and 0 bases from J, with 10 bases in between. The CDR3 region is CSANTESSYNEQFF. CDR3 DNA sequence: TGCAGTGCTAATACAGAGAGCTCCTACAATGAGCAGTTCTTC.

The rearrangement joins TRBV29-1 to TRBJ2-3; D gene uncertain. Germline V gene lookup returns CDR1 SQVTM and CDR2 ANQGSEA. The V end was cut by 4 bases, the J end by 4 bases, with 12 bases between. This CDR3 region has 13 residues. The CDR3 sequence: CSVVPGGADTQYF. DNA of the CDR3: TGCAGCGTTGTGCCGGGCGGCGCAGATACGCAGTATTTT.

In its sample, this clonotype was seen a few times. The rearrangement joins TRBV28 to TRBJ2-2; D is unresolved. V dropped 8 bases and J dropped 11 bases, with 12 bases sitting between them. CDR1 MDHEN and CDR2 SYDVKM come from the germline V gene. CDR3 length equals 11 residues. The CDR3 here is CASRKRQELFF. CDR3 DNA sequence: TGTGCCAGCCGGAAGCGTCAAGAGCTGTTTTTT.

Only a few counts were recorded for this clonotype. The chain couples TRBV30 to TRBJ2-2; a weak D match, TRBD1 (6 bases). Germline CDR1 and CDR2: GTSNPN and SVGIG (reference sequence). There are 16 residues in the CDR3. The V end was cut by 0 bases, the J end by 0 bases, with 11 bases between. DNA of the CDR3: TGTGCCTGGAGTGTTGGGGACATCTCGAACACCGGGGAGCTGTTTTTT. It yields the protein CAWSVGDISNTGELFF. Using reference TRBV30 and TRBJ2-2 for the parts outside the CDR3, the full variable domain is SQTIHQWPATLVQPVGSPLSLECTVEGTSNPNLYWYRQAAGRGLQLLFYSVGIGQISSEVPQNLSASRPQDRQFILSSKKLLLSDSGFYLCAWSVGDISNTGELFFGEGSRLTVL.